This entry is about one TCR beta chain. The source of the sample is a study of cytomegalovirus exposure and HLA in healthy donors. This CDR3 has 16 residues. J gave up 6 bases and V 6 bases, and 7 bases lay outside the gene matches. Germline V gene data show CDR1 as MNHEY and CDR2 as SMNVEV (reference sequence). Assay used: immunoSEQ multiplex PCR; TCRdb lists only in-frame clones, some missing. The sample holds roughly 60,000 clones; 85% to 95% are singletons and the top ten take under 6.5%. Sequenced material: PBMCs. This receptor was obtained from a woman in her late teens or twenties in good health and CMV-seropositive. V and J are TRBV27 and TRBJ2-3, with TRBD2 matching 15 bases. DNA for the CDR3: TGTGCCAGCAGCCGGACTAGCGGGGGGGCAAGGGATACGCAGTATTTT. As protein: CASSRTSGGARDTQYF.